The table lists the clone carrying this T cell receptor (beta chain) with a few counts. A much more abundant neighbour one base away suggests this may be a read error. The CDR3 carries no conserved terminal phenylalanine or tryptophan, so it likely arises from a read error. The sample comes from a study of breast tumors, draining lymph nodes, adjacent tissues. TCRdb itself ran the multiplex PCR reads through MiXCR, one entry per CDR3 protein. This table holds about 47,000 distinct CDR3 sequences, roughly 23% found once. Germline V gene data show CDR1 as KGHSH and CDR2 as LQKENI. V lost 2 bases and J lost 5; bases outside the gene matches: 4. The CDR3 spans 14 residues.

The chain combines TRBV18 with TRBJ2-5, with 8 bases aligning to TRBD1. The sample taken for sequencing was breast tumor tissue. The source is a female donor with breast cancer. Some clones in this sample may be carry-over from other donors' samples. The CDR3 DNA is TGTGCCAGCTCACCAAGTACAGGGGGTGAGACCCAGTACTCC. This encodes CASSPSTGGETQYS.